One and the same sample provided the 11 T cell receptor beta chains below, sequenced in a study of blood T cell repertoires in COVID-19. Produced via immunoSEQ multiplex PCR; TCRdb's table is partial and in-frame only. Here the sample spans approximately 150,000 clones, about nine tenths being singletons. The source material was peripheral blood. Receptor source: a woman in her sixties or seventies with acute or convalescent COVID-19.

This chain uses TRBV5-1 with TRBJ1-1, with 11 bases aligning to TRBD1. Germline V lookup: CDR1 SGHRS, CDR2 YFSETQ. V lost 0 bases to trimming and J lost 4 bases; unmatched junction nucleotides: 2. The CDR3 covers 15 residues. In nucleotides, the CDR3 is TGCGCCAGCAGCTTGGCCGGGACAGGGGGCACTGAAGCTTTCTTT. Translated: CASSLAGTGGTEAFF.

This clone was counted a single time. The chain links TRBV13 to TRBJ1-2; 10 bases align to TRBD1. The CDR3 runs to 15 residues. V lost 7 bases, J lost 4 bases, and 9 bases stayed unmatched. In germline, CDR1 is PRHDT, CDR2 FYEKMQ (reference sequence). CDR3 amino acids: CASTLRDRGTYGYTF. CDR3 bases: TGTGCCAGCACCCTAAGGGACAGGGGTACCTATGGCTACACCTTC.

This sequence joins TRBV21-1 and TRBJ2-1; the table's D call, TRBD1, was not checked against the DNA. TRBV21-1 counts as a pseudogene. The CDR3 has 15 residues. The CDR3 sequence: CASTPDRAGTNEQFF. The CDR3 nucleotides are TGTGCCAGCACCCCCGACAGGGCGGGTACGAATGAGCAGTTCTTC.

A single count supports this clone. The gene calls are TRBV16 and TRBJ2-3; maybe TRBD1 (5 bases). In germline, CDR1 is KGHSY, CDR2 FQNENV. The V and J ends lost 5 bases and 1 base respectively, with 13 bases between them. The CDR3 has 15 residues. The chain's CDR3 is CASSSSGLGTDTQYF. The CDR3 nucleotides read TGTGCCAGCAGCTCATCAGGGTTGGGCACAGATACGCAGTATTTT.

This chain uses TRBV9 with TRBJ2-3, with no clear D. V lost 0 bases, J lost 6 bases, and 11 bases lay in between. This CDR3 is built from 14 residues. The V gene's germline CDR1 is SGDLS and CDR2 YYNGEE. The CDR3 nucleotides are TGTGCCAGCAGCGTAGAAGTCTTGGAGGATACGCAGTATTTT. Translated, it gives CASSVEVLEDTQYF. Full variable domain (missing parts from reference TRBV9 and TRBJ2-3): DSGVTQTPKHLITATGQRVTLRCSPRSGDLSVYWYQQSLDQGLQFLIQYYNGEERAKGNILERFSAQQFPDLHSELNLSSLELGDSALYFCASSVEVLEDTQYFGPGTRLTVL.

The V call is TRBV27, the J call TRBJ2-1; 9 bases are a match to TRBD2. V was pared by 3 bases and J by 7 bases, with 10 bases of the junction left unmatched. The CDR3 has 16 amino acids. Germline loops: CDR1 MNHEY, CDR2 SMNVEV (reference sequence). The chain's CDR3 is CASSFPPGLAGNEQFF. The CDR3 coding sequence is TGTGCCAGCAGTTTCCCTCCTGGGCTAGCGGGAAATGAGCAGTTCTTC.

This clone showed up just once. Other DNA sequences from this sample encode an identical CDR3 as well. The chain is built from TRBV9 and TRBJ1-2; no clear D gene. V was cut by 3 bases and J by 0 bases, with 3 bases left in between. The CDR3 contains 12 residues. Per the germline V gene, CDR1 is SGDLS and CDR2 is YYNGEE. This CDR3 reads CASSAANYGYTF. CDR3 nucleotide sequence: TGTGCCAGCAGCGCGGCTAACTATGGCTACACCTTC.

V is TRBV30 and J is TRBJ2-7; D is undetermined. From germline, CDR1 is GTSNPN and CDR2 SVGIG (reference sequence). V lost 4 bases and J lost 2, with 9 bases in between. There are 12 residues in the CDR3. CDR3 residues: CAWTRTPYEQYF. CDR3 DNA sequence: TGTGCCTGGACCCGTACACCCTACGAGCAGTACTTC. Full variable domain (rest looked up from reference TRBV30 and TRBJ2-7): SQTIHQWPATLVQPVGSPLSLECTVEGTSNPNLYWYRQAAGRGLQLLFYSVGIGQISSEVPQNLSASRPQDRQFILSSKKLLLSDSGFYLCAWTRTPYEQYFGPGTRLTVT.

This chain links TRBV6-5 with TRBJ2-7, with 10 bases fitting TRBD1. The CDR3 totals 15 residues. In germline, CDR1 is MNHEY, CDR2 SVGAGI. The trim removed 8 bases at V and 5 bases at J, leaving 12 bases unmatched. CDR3 coding DNA: TGTGCCAGCTACCCCGGGACAGGGGTCGTCAACGAGCAGTACTTC. Protein sequence: CASYPGTGVVNEQYF.

This chain connects TRBV6-5 to TRBJ2-2; D gene uncertain. This CDR3 is built from 12 residues. The V gene lost 5 bases and the J gene lost 8 bases, with 9 bases spanning the gap. Germline V gene sequence: CDR1 MNHEY, CDR2 SVGAGI. This CDR3 reads CASSRNFGELFF. CDR3 DNA sequence: TGTGCCAGCAGTAGAAACTTTGGGGAGCTGTTTTTT.

The V call is TRBV24-1, the J call TRBJ2-3, with D unresolved. There are 12 residues in the CDR3. Trimming shortened V by 6 bases and J by 2 bases, and 5 bases separated the two germline ends. Germline V lookup: CDR1 KGHDR, CDR2 SFDVKD. The CDR3 coding sequence is TGTGCCACCAGTCTTAACACAGATACGCAGTATTTT. Translated: CATSLNTDTQYF.